One sample yielded the 32 T cell receptor beta chains listed below, sequenced in a study of blood T cell repertoires in COVID-19. Produced via immunoSEQ multiplex PCR; TCRdb's table is partial and in-frame only. The sample records hundreds of thousands of clones, roughly 90% being singletons. The material sequenced was PBMCs or T cells enriched from blood (not recorded which). These receptors were obtained from a woman between 25 and 40 years old who had recovered from COVID-19.

This rearrangement joins TRBV28 to TRBJ2-3; 9 bases are shared with TRBD1. Losses at the gene ends were 5 bases for V and 1 base for J; bases not matched to a gene: 7. This CDR3 is built from 16 residues. CDR1 is MDHEN and CDR2 is SYDVKM in the germline V gene. The CDR3 nucleotides read TGTGCCAGCAGTACGGGACAGGGTACGGGCACAGATACGCAGTATTTT. This sequence encodes CASSTGQGTGTDTQYF.

The chain carries TRBV28 and TRBJ1-1, with D possibly matching TRBD1 (6 bases). The germline V gene has CDR1 MDHEN and CDR2 SYDVKM. V was clipped by 9 bases and J by 1 base, with 12 bases between them. The CDR3 has 13 amino acids. CDR3 sequence (DNA): TGTGCCAGGCTCCTACAGGGGAACACTGAAGCTTTCTTT. This gives the protein CARLLQGNTEAFF.

This chain connects TRBV7-9 to TRBJ2-5, with 7 nucleotides matching TRBD1. The ends lost 0 bases at V and 5 bases at J; junction bases unmatched: 15. Germline loops: CDR1 SEHNR, CDR2 FQNEAQ (reference sequence). The CDR3 sequence is 18 residues long. The CDR3: CASSLAVLATGTGETQYF. For the CDR3, the DNA is TGTGCCAGCAGCTTAGCAGTTCTCGCGACAGGGACCGGGGAGACCCAGTACTTC.

For the CDR3, the DNA is TGTGCCAGCACCCTAGCGGGGGGGGTAGCCAAAAACATTCAGTACTTC. This encodes CASTLAGGVAKNIQYF. The chain uses TRBV28 and TRBJ2-4; 12 bases agree with TRBD2. Germline CDR1 and CDR2: MDHEN and SYDVKM. The CDR3 spans 16 residues. Trimming cost V 7 bases and J 0 bases; bases outside gene matches: 4.

The CDR3 region has the DNA TGTGCCAGTAGTACCTCGGTCGCTGCGGGGGGAAGCGAGCAGTACTTC. As protein: CASSTSVAAGGSEQYF. The V and J genes are TRBV19 and TRBJ2-7; TRBD2 matches 8 bases. CDR3 length equals 16 residues. After removal of 4 bases from V and 6 bases from J, the junction contained 14 bases not matched to a gene. Per germline, CDR1 LNHDA and CDR2 SQIVND (reference sequence).

V is TRBV24-1 and J is TRBJ1-5; 8 bases are a match to TRBD1. The CDR3 sequence is 16 residues long. Germline-derived CDR1 and CDR2 are KGHDR and SFDVKD. Trimming cost V 0 bases and J 2 bases; bases outside gene matches: 2. The DNA for the CDR3 is TGTGCCACCAGTGATTTGTACAGGGGGGGCAATCAGCCCCAGCATTTT. It yields the protein CATSDLYRGGNQPQHF.

The gene calls are TRBV7-9 and TRBJ1-3; D perhaps matches TRBD1 (5 bases). This CDR3 has 15 amino acids. V was pared by 11 bases and J by 0 bases, with 17 bases between. Germline V lookup: CDR1 SEHNR, CDR2 FQNEAQ (reference sequence). The CDR3 DNA reads as TGTGCCGGCGCGGGACGTGTCAACTCTGGAAACACCATATATTTT. This gives the protein CAGAGRVNSGNTIYF.

CDR3 sequence reads: CASSSDRGNNYGYTF. CDR3 DNA: TGTGCCAGCAGTTCGGACAGGGGAAACAACTATGGCTACACCTTC. The rearrangement joins TRBV27 to TRBJ1-2; 9 positions match TRBD1. CDR3 length: 15 amino acids. Per the germline V gene, CDR1 is MNHEY and CDR2 is SMNVEV (reference sequence). V shed 4 bases and J 2 bases; nucleotides not matched to a gene: 5.

The CDR3 here is CASSRGGANVLTF. The DNA for the CDR3 is TGTGCCAGCAGCCGCGGGGGGGCCAACGTCCTGACTTTC. The rearrangement uses TRBV3-1 (or the pseudogene TRBV3-2) and TRBJ2-6; tentatively, D is TRBD2 (5 bases). CDR1 and CDR2 from the germline V gene are LGHDT and YNNKEL (reference sequence). The V end was cut by 4 bases, the J end by 4 bases, with 5 bases between. CDR3 length equals 13 residues.

The rearrangement joins TRBV19 to TRBJ1-2, with TRBD1 identical over 10 bases. CDR1 and CDR2 from the germline V gene are LNHDA and SQIVND (reference sequence). Trimming at V came to 5 bases and at J to 6 bases, leaving 6 bases not matched to a gene. This CDR3 is built from 14 residues. The CDR3 region is CASSRQGAGDGYTF. Here the CDR3 DNA reads TGTGCCAGTAGTCGACAGGGGGCTGGGGATGGCTACACCTTC.

The V and J genes are TRBV12-3 or TRBV12-4 and TRBJ2-2; D gene unclear. Trimming took off 6 bases at V and 7 bases at J, with 6 bases between the two ends. This CDR3 has 11 residues. The CDR3 bases are TGTGCCAGCAGAAAATACGGGGAGCTGTTTTTT. This sequence encodes CASRKYGELFF.

The chain employs TRBV9 and TRBJ1-1, with D perhaps TRBD1 (5 bases). Germline V gene sequence: CDR1 SGDLS, CDR2 YYNGEE. CDR3 length: 15 amino acids. V dropped 0 bases and J dropped 7 bases, with 16 bases sitting between them. The CDR3 DNA follows: TGTGCCAGCAGCGTAGAGTTGCAGGGTCTGCGTGAAGCTTTCTTT. It translates to CASSVELQGLREAFF.

The CDR3 loop is CASSVDYGFSYEQYF. The CDR3 DNA follows: TGTGCCAGCAGCGTAGATTACGGGTTTTCCTACGAGCAGTACTTC. The V call is TRBV9, the J call TRBJ2-7; D call uncertain. The V end lost 0 bases, the J end lost 1 base, and 11 bases lay between the germline ends. CDR3 length: 15 residues. Germline assignment: CDR1 SGDLS and CDR2 YYNGEE.

This rearrangement joins TRBV2 to TRBJ1-5; D gene ambiguous. CDR1 is SNHLY, CDR2 FYNNEI, per germline. The CDR3 is 13 amino acids. Trimming cost V 3 bases and J 7 bases, with 10 bases left between them. In DNA, the CDR3 is TGTGCCAGCAGTGATCAGGATTCGCAGCCCCAGCATTTT. It specifies CASSDQDSQPQHF. Combining the CDR3 with reference TRBV2 and TRBJ1-5 gives the whole variable domain EPEVTQTPSHQVTQMGQEVILRCVPISNHLYFYWYRQILGQKVEFLVSFYNNEISEKSEIFDDQFSVERPDGSNFTLKIRSTKLEDSAMYFCASSDQDSQPQHFGDGTRLSIL.

The CDR3 spells CASSSPGQATYEQYF. In DNA, the CDR3 is TGTGCCAGCAGTTCCCCGGGACAGGCGACCTACGAGCAGTACTTC. The rearrangement links TRBV28 to TRBJ2-7; 8 bases are shared with TRBD1. V trimming: 4 bases; J trimming: 2 bases; junction bases outside the gene matches: 7. The germline V gene encodes CDR1 MDHEN and CDR2 SYDVKM. There are 15 residues in the CDR3.

This clone appeared a single time. The CDR3 loop is CASSLTPSGPSSGNTIYF. CDR3 DNA: TGCGCCAGCAGCTTGACCCCTTCGGGTCCGAGCTCTGGAAACACCATATATTTT. This chain uses TRBV5-1 with TRBJ1-3; the D is unclear. CDR3 size: 18 residues. V lost 1 base and J lost 0, with 17 bases in between. Germline lookup yields CDR1 SGHRS and CDR2 YFSETQ.

The genes are TRBV6-5 and TRBJ1-1; TRBD1 matches 7 bases. Germline V CDR1 and CDR2: MNHEY, SVGAGI. With 6 bases clipped from V and 1 base from J, the junction kept 5 bases outside the gene matches. CDR3 size: 14 residues. CDR3 loop: CASRGRQGNTEAFF. The DNA for the CDR3 is TGTGCCAGCAGGGGCAGACAGGGGAACACTGAAGCTTTCTTT.

This clone was observed once. The genes are TRBV2 and TRBJ1-2, with a possible D match to TRBD1 (5 bases). The germline gives CDR1 SNHLY, CDR2 FYNNEI. The CDR3 runs to 14 residues. V gave up 4 bases and J gave up 8 bases, with 17 bases separating them. This chain's CDR3 is CASSVESQGNGYTF. CDR3 nucleotides: TGTGCCAGCAGTGTTGAAAGTCAGGGTAACGGCTACACCTTC.

The rearrangement links TRBV6-6 to TRBJ2-1, with 10 bases lining up with TRBD1. Germline lookup yields CDR1 MNHNY and CDR2 SVGAGI (reference sequence). Unmatched junction bases numbered 4, after V lost 2 bases and J lost 9 bases. There are 14 residues in the CDR3. The chain's CDR3 is CASSYRTGGGEQFF. The CDR3 coding sequence is TGTGCCAGCAGTTACCGGACAGGGGGGGGTGAGCAGTTCTTC.

The chain links TRBV28 to TRBJ1-2; D not resolved. Germline CDR1 reads MDHEN; CDR2 reads SYDVKM. V lost 3 bases, J lost 7 bases, and 12 bases lay in between. The CDR3 extends over 13 amino acids. CDR3 nucleotide sequence: TGTGCCAGCAGTTTTGGCCAGGTGGGTGGCTACACCTTC. Translated: CASSFGQVGGYTF.

The chain has TRBV24-1 and TRBJ2-2; tentatively, D is TRBD2 (5 bases). The V end was cut by 4 bases, the J end by 3 bases, with 14 bases between. Germline values: CDR1 KGHDR, CDR2 SFDVKD. CDR3 size: 16 residues. The CDR3 DNA sequence: TGTGCCACCAGTGACCCCCGGGGAGCGGACACCGGGGAGCTGTTTTTT. Residues: CATSDPRGADTGELFF.

The chain uses TRBV2 and TRBJ2-7; D is possibly TRBD2 (5 bases). The CDR3 length is 12 residues. With 6 bases removed from V and 4 bases from J, the gap between germline ends came to 10 bases. From germline, CDR1 is SNHLY and CDR2 FYNNEI. The CDR3 DNA sequence: TGTGCCAGCAGAAAGAGAGGGTACGAGCAGTACTTC. Its translation is CASRKRGYEQYF.

The rearrangement links TRBV5-1 to TRBJ2-7, with 9 bases identical to TRBD1. The CDR3 extends over 15 amino acids. Germline assignment: CDR1 SGHRS and CDR2 YFSETQ. V lost 3 bases and J lost 0; bases outside the gene matches: 4. The CDR3 is CASSYRQGGSYEQYF. The CDR3 DNA is TGCGCCAGCAGCTATCGACAGGGGGGCTCCTACGAGCAGTACTTC. Variable domain in full (rest from reference TRBV5-1 and TRBJ2-7): KAGVTQTPRYLIKTRGQQVTLSCSPISGHRSVSWYQQTPGQGLQFLFEYFSETQRNKGNFPGRFSGRQFSNSRSEMNVSTLELGDSALYLCASSYRQGGSYEQYFGPGTRLTVT.

The sample holds a few counts of this clone. The V call is TRBV3-1 (or the pseudogene TRBV3-2), the J call TRBJ1-2; D not certain. This CDR3 is built from 14 residues. The V end lost 0 bases, the J end lost 2 bases, and 7 bases lay between the germline ends. Germline CDR1 reads LGHDT; CDR2 reads YNNKEL (reference sequence). The chain's CDR3 is CASSQDGQNYGYTF. DNA for the CDR3: TGTGCCAGCAGCCAAGATGGGCAGAACTATGGCTACACCTTC.

The chain carries TRBV19 and TRBJ2-7; TRBD1 agrees at 9 bases. This CDR3 contains 15 residues. Germline V gene data show CDR1 as LNHDA and CDR2 as SQIVND (reference sequence). The V segment lost 5 bases and the J segment 5 bases; nucleotides outside the gene matches: 10. The CDR3 protein is CASSPGTGWANEQYF. The CDR3 DNA sequence: TGTGCCAGTAGTCCAGGGACAGGGTGGGCCAACGAGCAGTACTTC.

The chain carries TRBV27 and TRBJ1-2, with D perhaps TRBD1 (6 bases). The germline V and J ends were trimmed by 6 bases and 7 bases, with 12 bases remaining between them. The germline CDR1 and CDR2 sequences are MNHEY and SMNVEV (reference sequence). The CDR3 has 12 amino acids. CDR3 region: CASRGGGGGYTF. The CDR3 region has the DNA TGTGCCAGCAGGGGCGGGGGCGGTGGCTACACCTTC.

In its sample, this clone was seen once. This chain links TRBV5-1 with TRBJ2-3; TRBD1 matches at 9 bases. In germline, CDR1 is SGHRS, CDR2 YFSETQ. The V gene end was trimmed by 2 bases and the J gene end by 5 bases; junction bases not matched to a gene: 3. This CDR3 contains 14 residues. The CDR3 loop is CASSLQGAQDTQYF. CDR3 coding DNA: TGCGCCAGCAGCTTACAGGGGGCGCAAGATACGCAGTATTTT.

V usage is TRBV24-1 and J usage is TRBJ2-3; D is ambiguous. The CDR3 totals 14 residues. The V gene lost 4 bases and the J gene lost 1 base, with 8 bases spanning the gap. Germline CDR1 and CDR2: KGHDR and SFDVKD. CDR3 residues: CATSETGGTDTQYF. The CDR3 DNA reads as TGTGCCACCAGTGAGACTGGAGGCACAGATACGCAGTATTTT.

Remarks on this clone: Different DNA sequences within this sample yield the same CDR3. The V gene is TRBV28, the J gene TRBJ1-4, with no clear D. V was cut by 6 bases and J by 1 base, with 9 bases left in between. CDR1 is MDHEN, CDR2 SYDVKM, per germline. This CDR3 comprises 14 residues. The CDR3 sequence: CASSLGGTNEKLFF. CDR3 DNA: TGTGCCAGCAGCCTTGGCGGAACTAATGAAAAACTGTTTTTT. The whole variable domain, filled in from reference TRBV28 and TRBJ1-4, reads DVKVTQSSRYLVKRTGEKVFLECVQDMDHENMFWYRQDPGLGLRLIYFSYDVKMKEKGDIPEGYSVSREKKERFSLILESASTNQTSMYLCASSLGGTNEKLFFGSGTQLSVL.

This clone has a handful of counts. The genes are TRBV2 and TRBJ1-1, with a tentative D call TRBD1 (5 bases). The ends were cut back, 5 bases at V and 6 bases at J, with 13 bases in the middle. The CDR3 is 13 amino acids. Germline V lookup: CDR1 SNHLY, CDR2 FYNNEI. CDR3 residues: CASSTRQWAEAFF. DNA for the CDR3: TGTGCCAGCAGTACTCGACAGTGGGCTGAAGCTTTCTTT.

The V gene is TRBV28, the J gene TRBJ1-1; D might be TRBD1 (6 bases). CDR1 is MDHEN, CDR2 SYDVKM, per germline. The ends were cut back, 5 bases at V and 9 bases at J, with 19 bases in the middle. The CDR3 covers 14 residues. The CDR3 loop is CASSLSQGAEKAFF. CDR3 DNA: TGTGCCAGCAGTCTATCACAGGGCGCCGAGAAAGCTTTCTTT.

The gene calls are TRBV15 and TRBJ2-3, with TRBD2 matching 9 bases. Germline CDR1 LNHNV, CDR2 YYDKDF (reference sequence). The CDR3 consists of 16 residues. V lost 1 base, J lost 4 bases, and 6 bases stayed unmatched. The CDR3 DNA follows: TGTGCCACCAGCAGAGGTCTAGCGGGGACGGCAGATACGCAGTATTTT. The encoded protein is CATSRGLAGTADTQYF.